Reported below is one T cell receptor beta chain. The target antigen is unknown. This sample is part of a study of cytomegalovirus exposure and HLA in healthy donors. Whole-study results and caveats: V- and J-gene trimming in TCR beta was tied to a missense DCLRE1C variant by an analysis performed later. The majority of CMV-associated TCR beta chains were reported as apparently HLA-restricted in a later analysis.

Trimming at V came to 1 base and at J to 9 bases, leaving 4 bases not matched to a gene. The CDR3 has 14 residues. Germline V gene data show CDR1 as MNHEY and CDR2 as SVGAGI. Primers: 60 Vbeta forward and 13 Jbeta reverse. TCRdb's table, derived via immunoSEQ multiplex PCR, lists solely in-frame clones and lacks some. The data hold some 200,000 clones, with 75% to 85% observed a single time. The J gene is TRBJ2-2, the V gene TRBV6-5, with 8 bases matching TRBD1. The TCR comes from a woman between 50 and 59 years old in good health and CMV-seronegative. The material sequenced was PBMCs. DNA of the CDR3: TGTGCCAGCAGTTACTTCGACAGGGGAAGGGAGCTGTTTTTT. Its translation: CASSYFDRGRELFF.